This T cell receptor beta chain is from a study of response to subunit inactivated influenza vaccine. General study findings and limits: The authors suggested that every seasonal influenza vaccination recruits few new T cells.

This clonotype was observed at least ten times. Its antigen remains unidentified. Trimming removed 2 bases from V and 4 bases from J, with 14 bases in between. This CDR3 has 15 amino acids. From germline, CDR1 is LGHNA and CDR2 YNFKEQ. TCRdb analysed the RT-PCR reads with MiXCR anew, one entry per CDR3 protein. The table has 610,000 or so distinct CDR3 sequences, approximately 15% seen once. J is TRBJ1-1 and V is TRBV4-2; TRBD1 might be the D (5 bases). This receptor was taken from a middle-aged man who received an inactivated influenza vaccine. The source material was PBMCs from blood, sampled 11 to 12 days after vaccination. CDR3 in DNA: TGTGCCAGCAGCCAATCTAATCAGGGAAGCACTGAAGCTTTCTTT. This codes for CASSQSNQGSTEAFF.